These T cell receptor beta chains were read from a single sample in a study of CD8 T cells in ankylosing spondylitis. TCRdb reprocessed the 5' RACE reads with MiXCR, giving one entry per CDR3 protein. The sample holds roughly 250,000 distinct CDR3 sequences, 8.6% seen once. The sequencing input was blood, either unsorted or a sorted T cell fraction (not recorded which). Receptors were obtained from a male donor with ankylosing spondylitis or in good health (not recorded which). The CDR3 runs from the conserved cysteine through the conserved F or W. The D gene is left open where the match is weak. Rows may omit the clone size; those that give it use once, few, many or a size class.

d_gene	abundance	v_gene	j_gene	CDR3nt	CDR3aa
TRBD1	many	TRBV5-1	TRBJ1-1	TGCGCCAGCAGCTTGGGGACAGGGCGAGGCACTGAAGCTTTCTTT	CASSLGTGRGTEAFF
-	many	TRBV20-1	TRBJ2-7	TGCAGTGCTAAAGGCGACGGATTCTACGAGCAGTACTTC	CSAKGDGFYEQYF
TRBD2	many	TRBV11-2	TRBJ2-7	TGTGCCAGCAGCCGTCCTCCACTAGCGGGAGGTACATCCTACGAGCAGTACTTC	CASSRPPLAGGTSYEQYF
-	many	TRBV20-1	TRBJ1-6	TGCAGTGCTAGAGATAGGGGTACCCCCTTATCACCCCTCCACTTT	CSARDRGTPLSPLHF
TRBD1	many	TRBV12-3/TRBV12-4	TRBJ1-6	TGTGCCAGCAGCCAGGGACAGGGTCCTTGGTCCAATTCACCCCTCCACTTT	CASSQGQGPWSNSPLHF
-	many	TRBV20-1	TRBJ2-7	TGCAGTGCTCGACGACAAGAGCACGAGCAGTACTTC	CSARRQEHEQYF
-	many	TRBV7-3	TRBJ2-1	TGTGCCAGCAGCCTAAACGGTCTTAGCTCCTACAATGAGCAGTTCTTC	CASSLNGLSSYNEQFF
TRBD1	many	TRBV7-2	TRBJ1-5	TGTGCCAGCAGCTTCGGGACAGGGGTCAATCAGCCCCAGCATTTT	CASSFGTGVNQPQHF
-	-	TRBV7-9	TRBJ2-7	TGTGCCAGCAGCTCCTCCGGGGATAGCCCCTACTTC	CASSSSGDSPYF
-	many	TRBV5-5	TRBJ2-1	TGTGCCAGCAGTCTTATTAGGGGTTACAATGAGCAGTTCTTC	CASSLIRGYNEQFF
-	-	TRBV29-1	TRBJ1-2	TGCAGCGTTGAAATAGGGGAGACAGCGGAGTACTTC	CSVEIGETAEYF
TRBD2	many	TRBV5-6	TRBJ2-1	TGTGCCAGCAGCTGGGGACTAGCGGGAGTTTCCTACAATGAGCAGTTCTTC	CASSWGLAGVSYNEQFF
TRBD2	few	TRBV20-1	TRBJ2-5	TGCAGTGCTAGAGATGGGGCTAGCGGGAGGTCGTTTGGGACCCAGTACTTC	CSARDGASGRSFGTQYF
TRBD2	-	TRBV4-3	TRBJ2-1	TGCGCCAGCAGCCCCCTAGCGGGGGACCCCAATGAGCAGTTCTTC	CASSPLAGDPNEQFF
-	many	TRBV6-2/TRBV6-3	TRBJ2-7	TGTGCCAGCAGTTACCGGGACTTAACCTACGAGCAGTACTTC	CASSYRDLTYEQYF
-	many	TRBV11-3	TRBJ2-3	TGTGCCAGCAGCGCTGGCGGGGGCACAGATACGCAGTATTTT	CASSAGGGTDTQYF
TRBD1	-	TRBV27	TRBJ2-7	TGTGCCAGCAAATTGCGGGGGGGACAGGGGGCATACGAGCAGTACTTC	CASKLRGGQGAYEQYF
TRBD2	many	TRBV20-1	TRBJ2-7	TGCAGTGCTAGAGTAGCGGGGGCCTACGAGCAGTACTTC	CSARVAGAYEQYF
-	many	TRBV12-3/TRBV12-4	TRBJ2-2	TGTGCCAGCAGTTTGCAGGGGCGGATCACCGGGGAGCTGTTTTTT	CASSLQGRITGELFF
-	-	TRBV5-5	TRBJ2-3	TGTGCCAGCAGCTTGGATCTAGGCACAGATACGCAGTATTTT	CASSLDLGTDTQYF
-	many	TRBV11-2	TRBJ2-7	TGTGCCAGCAGCTCCCTGGAGGGACACGAGCAGTACTTC	CASSSLEGHEQYF
TRBD2	-	TRBV30	TRBJ2-2	TGTGCCTGGAGTGTCCGACTAGCGGAACCACAGAGGACCGGGGAGCTGTTTTTT	CAWSVRLAEPQRTGELFF
TRBD1	many	TRBV6-1	TRBJ2-1	TGTGCCATCCGACGAATGGGACAGGGGGCGGGCGAGCAGTTCTTC	CAIRRMGQGAGEQFF
TRBD2	-	TRBV7-2	TRBJ2-7	TGTGCCAGCAGCTTAGAGAGCGGGACCGAGCAGTACTTC	CASSLESGTEQYF
-	-	TRBV20-1	TRBJ2-7	TGCAGTGCTAACCGCGGCTACGAGCAGTACTTC	CSANRGYEQYF
-	-	TRBV5-1	TRBJ2-7	TGCGCCAGCAGCTTGATGGGTGAGGATTACGAGCAGTACTTC	CASSLMGEDYEQYF
-	many	TRBV20-1	TRBJ2-1	TGCAGTGCTAGACAACGGCGGACCAAAAATTACAATGAGCAGTTCTTC	CSARQRRTKNYNEQFF
TRBD1	many	TRBV20-1	TRBJ1-6	TGCAGTGCTGCACAGGGGGTTGGTAATTCACCCCTCCACTTT	CSAAQGVGNSPLHF
-	many	TRBV5-1	TRBJ1-1	TGCGCCAGCAGCCCGGAGGATATGCCTGAAGCTTTCTTT	CASSPEDMPEAFF
TRBD1	few	TRBV7-2	TRBJ2-1	TGTGCCAGCAGCGCCCACAGGGGATACAATGAGCAGTTCTTC	CASSAHRGYNEQFF
-	many	TRBV29-1	TRBJ1-2	TGCAGCGTTACTCCAGGCGGCGCGGGTGGCTACACCTTC	CSVTPGGAGGYTF
-	many	TRBV18	TRBJ1-2	TGTGCCAGCTCAACGCAGGGAGACTATGGCTACACCTTC	CASSTQGDYGYTF
-	many	TRBV12-3/TRBV12-4	TRBJ1-2	TGTGCCAGCAGTTTAGGGGGGAACAGGGTTGGCTACACCTTC	CASSLGGNRVGYTF
-	-	TRBV20-1	TRBJ2-5	TGCAGTGCTAGAGGGTGGGGAGAGACCCAGTACTTC	CSARGWGETQYF
TRBD1	-	TRBV7-2	TRBJ1-6	TGTGCCAGCAGCTCACAGACAGGGGGGGCAAATTCACCCCTCCACTTT	CASSSQTGGANSPLHF
-	many	TRBV29-1	TRBJ1-2	TGCAGCGTTGACGGTGGCGAGGGCTACACCTTC	CSVDGGEGYTF